The 5 T cell receptor beta chains given below trace back to one sample, sequenced in a study of cytomegalovirus exposure and HLA in healthy donors (dated by TCRdb to about 2017). The library was prepared using the immunoSEQ multiplex PCR assay. For the multiplex PCR, a mixture combining 60 forward primers for TCR Vbeta segments and 13 reverse primers for TCR Jbeta segments was used. TCRdb mirrors the immuneACCESS table, restricted to in-frame sequences. Some clones are absent from its copies; in checked studies, under half trace to an unresolved V gene, and the reason for the others is unknown. This sample comprises about 140,000 clones, around 66% of them detected only once. The ten largest clones add up to 6.5% of the sample. Material for sequencing was PBMCs. All receptors derive from a woman aged 55 to 70 in good health and CMV-seronegative.

V and J are TRBV29-1 and TRBJ1-1; 7 bases line up with TRBD1. The CDR3 covers 13 residues. The V and J ends lost 4 bases and 8 bases, in that order; junction bases with no gene match: 10. CDR1 and CDR2 (germline): SQVTM, ANQGSEA. The CDR3 DNA sequence: TGCAGCGTTGTACAGGGGAGGACCCACGAAGCTTTCTTT. Translated: CSVVQGRTHEAFF.

This clone showed up just a few times. Other DNA sequences in the same sample also yield this CDR3. V gene TRBV7-2 combines with J gene TRBJ1-4, with D perhaps matching TRBD1 (5 bases). The CDR3 has 14 residues. V lost 3 bases, J lost 7 bases, and 12 bases lay in between. Per the germline V gene, CDR1 is SGHTA and CDR2 is FQGNSA. DNA of the CDR3: TGTGCCAGCAGCTTGGGTGGGGCCGGTGAAAAACTGTTTTTT. Translated: CASSLGGAGEKLFF.

The chain combines TRBV19 with TRBJ1-1; no clear D. With 3 bases removed from V and 3 bases from J, the gap between germline ends came to 11 bases. CDR3 size: 14 residues. Germline CDR1 reads LNHDA; CDR2 reads SQIVND (reference sequence). The CDR3 region has the DNA TGTGCCAGTAGTATGTTTTATCGGGACACTGAAGCTTTCTTT. Protein sequence: CASSMFYRDTEAFF.

This chain joins TRBV15 and TRBJ2-7; no clear D gene. The CDR3 extends over 13 amino acids. Trimming took 0 bases from V and 7 from J, leaving 10 bases between them. Germline V gene sequence: CDR1 LNHNV, CDR2 YYDKDF (reference sequence). The CDR3: CATSREVYGEQYF. The CDR3 nucleotides read TGTGCCACCAGCAGAGAGGTCTACGGGGAGCAGTACTTC.

The chain uses TRBV27 and TRBJ2-7, with 10 nucleotides matching TRBD1. V lost 6 bases, J lost 2 bases, and 1 base stayed unmatched. This CDR3 is 13 amino acids long. Germline V gives CDR1 MNHEY, CDR2 SMNVEV (reference sequence). The chain's CDR3 is CASRGTGAYEQYF. DNA for the CDR3: TGTGCCAGCAGAGGGACAGGGGCCTACGAGCAGTACTTC.